This TCR beta chain originates from a study of blood T cell repertoires in COVID-19. Study details: Sample material is recorded as cDNA or gDNA derived from T cells, B-cell-depleted T cells, or PBMCs.

This CDR3 contains 19 residues. J gave up 0 bases and V 4 bases, and 11 bases lay outside the gene matches. The germline V gene encodes CDR1 SGDLS and CDR2 YYNGEE. Data came from immunoSEQ multiplex PCR; TCRdb stores just in-frame clones and leaves some out. The table shows around 100,000 clones, with just under 80% occurring only once. This TCR was sampled from a man between 65 and 80 years old with active or convalescent COVID-19. The chain employs TRBV9 and TRBJ2-6; 9 bases are a match to TRBD1. The sequenced sample was peripheral blood. The CDR3 DNA sequence: TGTGCCAGCAGCCCCCCCGGGACAGGGTCCCTCTCTGGGGCCAACGTCCTGACTTTC. It yields the protein CASSPPGTGSLSGANVLTF.